A single sample is the source of the 23 T cell receptor beta chains below, sequenced in a study of T cell responses to AZD1222 COVID-19 vaccine (dated by TCRdb to about 2021). Preparation of the library involved the immunoSEQ multiplex PCR assay. This is the immuneACCESS table as TCRdb keeps it, with only in-frame sequences that have V and J called. A part of the clones is gone; compared with another copy, unresolved V genes explain less than half, and the rest is unexplained. This sample has 250,000 to 300,000 clones in its table, and approximately 94% of those were observed once. The top ten hold roughly 0.51% of the sample. The time point label of this sample denotes: about 28 days (+/-7) after the second vaccine dose. The sample in question was peripheral blood, obtained 28 days after the second AZD1222 dose. The receptors derive from an adult who received the AZD1222 COVID-19 vaccine.

The rearrangement links TRBV10-3 to TRBJ1-3; tentative D call: TRBD1 (6 bases). CDR1 is ENHRY and CDR2 is SYGVKD in the germline V gene. The CDR3 totals 13 residues. V was shortened by 8 bases and J by 0 bases, with 8 bases between the two germline ends. CDR3 in DNA: TGTGCCATCGGACAGAACTCTGGAAACACCATATATTTT. This translates into CAIGQNSGNTIYF.

V is TRBV28 and J is TRBJ1-4; the D gene is possibly TRBD1 (6 bases). The CDR3 runs to 15 residues. The germline gives CDR1 MDHEN, CDR2 SYDVKM. V was cut by 5 bases and J by 4 bases, with 14 bases left in between. CDR3 sequence (DNA): TGTGCCAGCAGTCCGAAGGGAGGGGGTAATGAAAAACTGTTTTTT. Residues: CASSPKGGGNEKLFF.

The rearrangement joins TRBV7-2 to TRBJ2-5; perhaps TRBD1 as D (6 bases). Deletions cut 5 bases from V and 1 base from J, with 17 bases between. The germline gives CDR1 SGHTA, CDR2 FQGNSA. CDR3 length: 16 residues. CDR3 sequence: CASSVMSQGTQETQYF. DNA for the CDR3: TGTGCCAGCAGCGTAATGTCACAGGGAACCCAAGAGACCCAGTACTTC. The variable domain in full, completed from reference TRBV7-2 and TRBJ2-5, reads GAGVSQSPSNKVTEKGKDVELRCDPISGHTALYWYRQSLGQGLEFLIYFQGNSAPDKSGLPSDRFSAERTGGSVSTLTIQRTQQEDSAVYLCASSVMSQGTQETQYFGPGTRLLVL.

J is TRBJ2-5 and V is TRBV7-2; no clear D. Trimming left V 3 bases short and J 3 bases short, with 11 bases between. CDR3 length equals 14 residues. CDR1 SGHTA and CDR2 FQGNSA come from the germline V gene. The CDR3 here is CASSLIRDKETQYF. DNA of the CDR3: TGTGCCAGCAGCTTGATAAGGGATAAAGAGACCCAGTACTTC.

The genes are TRBV19 and TRBJ1-2, with D possibly TRBD1 on 5 matching bases. Deletions cut 5 bases from V and 3 bases from J, with 16 bases between. This CDR3 comprises 15 residues. CDR1 is LNHDA, CDR2 SQIVND, per germline (reference sequence). Here the CDR3 DNA reads TGTGCCAGTAGTCCCTCCCGGGGACTTTACTATGGCTACACCTTC. Translation: CASSPSRGLYYGYTF. The complete variable domain, with remaining parts taken from reference TRBV19 and TRBJ1-2, reads DGGITQSPKYLFRKEGQNVTLSCEQNLNHDAMYWYRQDPGQGLRLIYYSQIVNDFQKGDIAEGYSVSREKKESFPLTVTSAQKNPTAFYLCASSPSRGLYYGYTFGSGTRLTVV.

The count of this clone is one. The CDR3 is CASSLEPGQPQHF. The CDR3 DNA is TGTGCCAGCAGCTTAGAACCTGGCCAGCCCCAGCATTTT. This chain links TRBV11-2 with TRBJ1-5; D unclear. CDR1 and CDR2 (germline): SGHAT, FQNNGV. V lost 0 bases and J lost 7, with 7 bases in between. The CDR3 runs to 13 residues.

V usage is TRBV7-2 and J usage is TRBJ2-7; perhaps TRBD1 as D (6 bases). Germline V gives CDR1 SGHTA, CDR2 FQGNSA. Trimming left V 2 bases short and J 5 bases short, with 13 bases between. CDR3 length: 14 residues. CDR3 amino acids: CASSLPQGHHEQYF. In nucleotides, the CDR3 is TGTGCCAGCAGCTTACCCCAGGGACATCACGAGCAGTACTTC. Complete variable domain (other parts from reference TRBV7-2 and TRBJ2-7): GAGVSQSPSNKVTEKGKDVELRCDPISGHTALYWYRQSLGQGLEFLIYFQGNSAPDKSGLPSDRFSAERTGGSVSTLTIQRTQQEDSAVYLCASSLPQGHHEQYFGPGTRLTVT.

The genes are TRBV28 and TRBJ1-4; D may be TRBD1 (5 bases). The CDR3 extends over 16 amino acids. Trimming removed 6 bases at V and 4 bases at J, with 18 bases between. CDR1 and CDR2 (germline): MDHEN, SYDVKM. The CDR3 region is CASRLRVTDNNEKLFF. In DNA form, the CDR3 reads TGTGCCAGCAGACTCCGGGTGACAGACAATAATGAAAAACTGTTTTTT. Variable domain in full (rest from reference TRBV28 and TRBJ1-4): DVKVTQSSRYLVKRTGEKVFLECVQDMDHENMFWYRQDPGLGLRLIYFSYDVKMKEKGDIPEGYSVSREKKERFSLILESASTNQTSMYLCASRLRVTDNNEKLFFGSGTQLSVL.

The gene calls are TRBV10-3 and TRBJ2-3; 12 nucleotides match TRBD2. V lost 4 bases to trimming and J lost 5 bases; unmatched junction nucleotides: 4. This CDR3 spans 15 amino acids. Germline V gives CDR1 ENHRY, CDR2 SYGVKD. CDR3 amino acids: CAISATSGRLDTQYF. CDR3 sequence (DNA): TGTGCCATCAGTGCGACTAGCGGGAGACTAGATACGCAGTATTTT.

The gene calls are TRBV5-1 and TRBJ1-3; D not certain. Deletions cut 0 bases from V and 4 bases from J, with 11 bases between. There are 15 residues in the CDR3. CDR1 is SGHRS and CDR2 is YFSETQ in the germline V gene. CDR3 sequence: CASSLGPERGNTIYF. CDR3 DNA sequence: TGCGCCAGCAGCTTGGGGCCAGAAAGAGGAAACACCATATATTTT. Combining the CDR3 with reference TRBV5-1 and TRBJ1-3 gives the whole variable domain KAGVTQTPRYLIKTRGQQVTLSCSPISGHRSVSWYQQTPGQGLQFLFEYFSETQRNKGNFPGRFSGRQFSNSRSEMNVSTLELGDSALYLCASSLGPERGNTIYFGEGSWLTVV.

The J gene is TRBJ1-5, the V gene TRBV28; D is unclear. The CDR3 contains 15 residues. Trimming took 5 bases from V and 5 from J, leaving 16 bases between them. The germline V gene encodes CDR1 MDHEN and CDR2 SYDVKM. Here the CDR3 reads CASSQLSLAHQPQHF. The CDR3 nucleotides read TGTGCCAGCAGTCAATTAAGTCTCGCACATCAGCCCCAGCATTTT.

J is TRBJ1-2 and V is TRBV4-1; possible D gene TRBD1, 6 bases. Germline CDR1 reads MGHRA; CDR2 reads YSYEKL. The length of the CDR3 is 14 residues. V was cut by 0 bases and J by 3 bases, with 8 bases left in between. CDR3 sequence: CASSQDRGYYGYTF. Here the CDR3 DNA reads TGCGCCAGCAGCCAAGACAGGGGATACTATGGCTACACCTTC.

The chain is built from TRBV28 and TRBJ2-3, with 9 bases lining up with TRBD1. Germline values: CDR1 MDHEN, CDR2 SYDVKM. J was trimmed by 4 bases and V by 4 bases; bases with no gene match: 3. The CDR3 covers 14 residues. The CDR3 sequence is CASSSRQGADTQYF. As DNA, the CDR3 is TGTGCCAGCAGTTCAAGACAGGGGGCAGATACGCAGTATTTT.

V and J are TRBV3-1 (or the pseudogene TRBV3-2) and TRBJ2-3; 7 positions agree with TRBD2. The junction had 11 bases not matched to a gene; V was cut back by 4 bases and J by 4 bases. Germline loops: CDR1 LGHDT, CDR2 YNNKEL (reference sequence). There are 16 residues in the CDR3. For the CDR3, the DNA is TGTGCCAGCAGCCTCCGGGCCCGGGGGAGGGCAGATACGCAGTATTTT. Its translation is CASSLRARGRADTQYF.

This chain connects TRBV7-9 to TRBJ1-1, with no clear D. This CDR3 spans 14 amino acids. Germline V lookup: CDR1 SEHNR, CDR2 FQNEAQ (reference sequence). The V end was cut by 6 bases, the J end by 0 bases, with 11 bases between. CDR3 sequence (DNA): TGTGCCAGCAGGCCCGCAGCGGTGAACACTGAAGCTTTCTTT. Its protein product is CASRPAAVNTEAFF.

V and J are TRBV7-2 and TRBJ2-7; no clear D. This CDR3 comprises 12 residues. Germline-derived CDR1 and CDR2 are SGHTA and FQGNSA. V lost 1 base, J lost 7 bases, and 8 bases lay in between. CDR3 DNA sequence: TGTGCCAGCAGCTTAGGTTTTGAAGAGCAGTACTTC. Encoded protein: CASSLGFEEQYF.

The V and J genes are TRBV6-5 and TRBJ1-2; D call uncertain. Germline lookup yields CDR1 MNHEY and CDR2 SVGAGI. The CDR3 sequence is 16 residues long. The ends were cut back, 2 bases at V and 3 bases at J, with 16 bases in the middle. CDR3 loop: CASSYENQVAYYGYTF. CDR3 sequence (DNA): TGTGCCAGCAGTTACGAAAATCAAGTGGCTTACTATGGCTACACCTTC.

The J gene is TRBJ2-7, the V gene TRBV10-3, with D possibly matching TRBD2 (6 bases). The germline V gene encodes CDR1 ENHRY and CDR2 SYGVKD. Trimming left V 4 bases short and J 5 bases short, with 12 bases between. CDR3 size: 13 residues. This chain's CDR3 is CAISGPAGDEQYF. DNA for the CDR3: TGTGCCATCAGTGGACCAGCGGGCGACGAGCAGTACTTC.

The chain combines TRBV9 with TRBJ1-2; TRBD1 matches at 7 bases. The germline CDR1 and CDR2 sequences are SGDLS and YYNGEE. J gave up 2 bases and V 2 bases, and 6 bases lay outside the gene matches. This CDR3 spans 15 amino acids. CDR3 nucleotides: TGTGCCAGCAGCGTTACCGGGACAGCGAACTATGGCTACACCTTC. The encoded protein is CASSVTGTANYGYTF.

The chain couples TRBV6-5 to TRBJ2-1; no reliable D call. The CDR3 spans 13 residues. Germline CDR1 and CDR2: MNHEY and SVGAGI. The V end was cut by 7 bases, the J end by 7 bases, with 14 bases between. The CDR3 nucleotides read TGTGCCAGCACACCTCCTGCGTCGAATGAGCAGTTCTTC. It codes for CASTPPASNEQFF.

The V and J genes are TRBV25-1 and TRBJ2-7; tentatively, D is TRBD2 (5 bases). CDR3 length: 15 residues. Trimming shortened V by 3 bases and J by 3 bases, and 15 bases separated the two germline ends. Germline V gene data show CDR1 as MGHDK and CDR2 as SYGVNS. The chain's CDR3 is CASSDMRVGGYEQYF. The CDR3 DNA is TGTGCCAGCAGTGATATGAGGGTAGGTGGCTACGAGCAGTACTTC.

This chain uses TRBV5-6 with TRBJ2-1; D possibly corresponds to TRBD2 (5 bases). In germline, CDR1 is SGHDT, CDR2 YYEEEE. V dropped 4 bases and J dropped 8 bases, with 16 bases sitting between them. The CDR3 has 14 residues. CDR3 sequence reads: CASSVNPSSYEQFF. The CDR3 bases are TGTGCCAGCAGCGTAAACCCCTCTAGCTATGAGCAGTTCTTC.

For the CDR3, the DNA is TGTGCCTGGAACAGGGGGCTTGGGCAGCCCCAGCATTTT. Its translation is CAWNRGLGQPQHF. The gene calls are TRBV30 and TRBJ1-5; 9 bases are a match to TRBD1. The germline V gene has CDR1 GTSNPN and CDR2 SVGIG (reference sequence). The CDR3 is 13 amino acids. The V gene end was trimmed by 4 bases and the J gene end by 7 bases; junction bases not matched to a gene: 5.